One and the same sample provided the 24 T cell receptor beta chains below, sequenced in a study of blood T cell repertoires in COVID-19. Clones were sequenced by immunoSEQ multiplex PCR, and TCRdb holds only the in-frame ones, with some missing. The sample lists under 300,000 clones, 75% to 90% occurring once. Sequencing input: peripheral blood. These receptor sequences come from a man younger than 40 who had recovered from COVID-19.

The chain couples TRBV7-7 to TRBJ1-5; maybe TRBD1 (5 bases). The germline gives CDR1 SSHAT, CDR2 FNYEAQ (reference sequence). The CDR3 is 18 amino acids. V lost 5 bases, J lost 0 bases, and 20 bases lay in between. The CDR3 DNA follows: TGTGCCAGCAGCCGACCATTCTTGACAGAGAATAGCAATCAGCCCCAGCATTTT. This codes for CASSRPFLTENSNQPQHF.

V usage is TRBV6-4 and J usage is TRBJ1-6; D is undetermined. Germline V lookup: CDR1 MRHNA, CDR2 SNTAGT. The CDR3 consists of 14 residues. Trimming shortened V by 2 bases and J by 7 bases, and 9 bases separated the two germline ends. CDR3 amino acids: CASSDGLTNSPLHF. The DNA for the CDR3 is TGTGCCAGCAGTGACGGGCTGACCAATTCACCCCTCCACTTT.

The chain is built from TRBV6-5 and TRBJ1-1; 7 bases fit TRBD1. Germline CDR1 is MNHEY and CDR2 is SVGAGI. Trimming removed 7 bases from V and 6 bases from J; junction bases left unmatched: 8. The CDR3 is 13 amino acids. The CDR3 DNA follows: TGTGCCAGCATCGAACAGGGGTTTTCTGAAGCTTTCTTT. This sequence encodes CASIEQGFSEAFF.

The V and J genes are TRBV10-3 and TRBJ1-1, with a possible D match to TRBD1 (5 bases). The CDR3 runs 13 residues. Trimming pared 10 bases from V and 0 bases from J, leaving 12 bases between. CDR1 and CDR2 (germline): ENHRY, SYGVKD. CDR3 DNA sequence: TGTGCCACCCGTTTGGACATGAACACTGAAGCTTTCTTT. It codes for CATRLDMNTEAFF.

The chain couples TRBV6-4 to TRBJ2-3, with 7 bases identical to TRBD2. V shed 5 bases, J shed 14 bases, and the junction held 7 bases outside the gene matches. The CDR3 is made up of 11 amino acids. CDR1 is MRHNA, CDR2 SNTAGT, per germline. The CDR3 nucleotides read TGTGCCAGCAGTTTTACCGGGACTATGTATTTT. It codes for CASSFTGTMYF.

The chain carries TRBV15 and TRBJ2-7; D may be TRBD1 (6 bases). Trimming removed 0 bases at V and 0 bases at J, with 9 bases between. Germline CDR1 reads LNHNV; CDR2 reads YYDKDF (reference sequence). The CDR3 consists of 15 residues. CDR3 coding DNA: TGTGCCACCAGCAGAGATAGGACAGACTCCTACGAGCAGTACTTC. This translates into CATSRDRTDSYEQYF.

The chain joins TRBV5-1 to TRBJ2-7; D uncertain. The germline V and J ends were trimmed by 4 bases and 4 bases, with 12 bases remaining between them. The germline V gene has CDR1 SGHRS and CDR2 YFSETQ. CDR3 length: 13 amino acids. CDR3 nucleotides: TGCGCCAGCAGCCCTTCCGCCGGTTACGAGCAGTACTTC. Its translation: CASSPSAGYEQYF.

This sequence joins TRBV7-6 and TRBJ1-1, with D perhaps matching TRBD1 (5 bases). The CDR3 covers 11 residues. CDR1 is SGHVS and CDR2 is FNYEAQ in the germline V gene. V lost 2 bases, J lost 7 bases, and 5 bases lay in between. Here the CDR3 DNA reads TGTGCCAGCAGCTTACAGGGTGAAGCTTTCTTT. It is translated as CASSLQGEAFF.

The genes are TRBV30 and TRBJ2-1, with 8 bases lining up with TRBD1. Germline assignment: CDR1 GTSNPN and CDR2 SVGIG (reference sequence). The CDR3 sequence is 13 residues long. V lost 5 bases, J lost 3 bases, and 3 bases stayed unmatched. The CDR3 DNA reads TGTGCCTGGTGGACAGGGAACTACAATGAGCAGTTCTTC. The encoded protein is CAWWTGNYNEQFF.

This clone was seen a single time. The chain is built from TRBV30 and TRBJ2-5, with TRBD1 matching 8 bases. Germline lookup yields CDR1 GTSNPN and CDR2 SVGIG (reference sequence). The V segment lost 1 base and the J segment 5 bases; nucleotides outside the gene matches: 9. CDR3 size: 15 residues. The CDR3 region is CAWSEWAGGRETQYF. The CDR3 bases are TGTGCCTGGAGTGAGTGGGCAGGGGGCCGGGAGACCCAGTACTTC. Full variable domain (remainder filled in from reference TRBV30 and TRBJ2-5): SQTIHQWPATLVQPVGSPLSLECTVEGTSNPNLYWYRQAAGRGLQLLFYSVGIGQISSEVPQNLSASRPQDRQFILSSKKLLLSDSGFYLCAWSEWAGGRETQYFGPGTRLLVL.

The V gene is TRBV14, the J gene TRBJ1-1; D is uncertain. CDR1 and CDR2 from the germline V gene are SGHDN and FVKESK. Between the trimmed V and J ends, which lost 2 bases and 2 bases, there was a span of 12 bases. This CDR3 comprises 15 residues. The CDR3 coding sequence is TGTGCCAGCAGCCAATTCGCGGGCACCAACACTGAAGCTTTCTTT. This encodes CASSQFAGTNTEAFF.

The V and J genes are TRBV19 and TRBJ1-5, with 10 nucleotides matching TRBD1. Germline lookup yields CDR1 LNHDA and CDR2 SQIVND (reference sequence). J gave up 0 bases and V 10 bases, and 12 bases lay outside the gene matches. The CDR3 length is 17 residues. In DNA form, the CDR3 reads TGTGCCACTACGGGACAGGGGCTCCTTTATAGCAATCAGCCCCAGCATTTT. This translates into CATTGQGLLYSNQPQHF. The full variable domain, in which reference TRBV19 and TRBJ1-5 provide the parts outside the CDR3, is DGGITQSPKYLFRKEGQNVTLSCEQNLNHDAMYWYRQDPGQGLRLIYYSQIVNDFQKGDIAEGYSVSREKKESFPLTVTSAQKNPTAFYLCATTGQGLLYSNQPQHFGDGTRLSIL.

The chain carries TRBV11-2 and TRBJ1-4; TRBD1 aligns across 9 bases. From germline, CDR1 is SGHAT and CDR2 FQNNGV. The V segment lost 4 bases and the J segment 8 bases; nucleotides outside the gene matches: 5. CDR3 size: 14 residues. Written as DNA, the CDR3 is TGTGCCAGCAGCTCGGGACAGGGTTTGGAAAAACTGTTTTTT. This gives the protein CASSSGQGLEKLFF. Based on the CDR3 plus reference TRBV11-2 and TRBJ1-4, the full variable domain is EAGVAQSPRYKIIEKRQSVAFWCNPISGHATLYWYQQILGQGPKLLIQFQNNGVVDDSQLPKDRFSAERLKGVDSTLKIQPAKLEDSAVYLCASSSGQGLEKLFFGSGTQLSVL.

The CDR3 spells CASKKGGTGGYEQFF. The CDR3, as DNA: TGTGCCAGTAAGAAAGGGGGAACAGGGGGCTATGAGCAGTTCTTC. The chain is built from TRBV19 and TRBJ2-1; 9 nucleotides agree with TRBD1. The CDR3 is made up of 15 amino acids. The germline V gene has CDR1 LNHDA and CDR2 SQIVND (reference sequence). With V trimmed by 7 bases and J by 8 bases, 12 bases remained unmatched.

V usage is TRBV30 and J usage is TRBJ1-4; 7 bases line up with TRBD1. The CDR3 is 16 amino acids. From germline, CDR1 is GTSNPN and CDR2 SVGIG (reference sequence). With 3 bases clipped from V and 8 bases from J, the junction kept 15 bases outside the gene matches. CDR3 nucleotides: TGTGCCTGGAGCACCCTCCTGGGGACAGAGGAGGAAAAACTGTTTTTT. It translates to CAWSTLLGTEEEKLFF.

This clone was found once. The chain links TRBV11-3 to TRBJ1-2; the D gene is possibly TRBD1 (5 bases). Germline values: CDR1 SGHNT, CDR2 YENEEA. Trimming stripped 4 bases from V and 6 bases from J, with 27 bases between. The CDR3 length is 18 residues. This chain's CDR3 is CASSWGREYFEARNGYTF. CDR3 in DNA: TGTGCCAGCAGCTGGGGCAGGGAATACTTCGAGGCGAGGAATGGCTACACCTTC. The whole variable domain, filled in from reference TRBV11-3 and TRBJ1-2, reads EAGVVQSPRYKIIEKKQPVAFWCNPISGHNTLYWYLQNLGQGPELLIRYENEEAVDDSQLPKDRFSAERLKGVDSTLKIQPAELGDSAVYLCASSWGREYFEARNGYTFGSGTRLTVV.

The V call is TRBV7-9, the J call TRBJ1-1; the D is unclear. The length of the CDR3 is 15 residues. V was shortened by 1 base and J by 4 bases, with 13 bases between the two germline ends. From germline, CDR1 is SEHNR and CDR2 FQNEAQ (reference sequence). The CDR3 DNA reads TGTGCCAGCAGCTTAGTAAGAGGGTCTGCCACTGAAGCTTTCTTT. Its translation: CASSLVRGSATEAFF.

This sequence joins TRBV4-1 and TRBJ1-3, with unresolved D. There are 14 residues in the CDR3. V dropped 0 bases and J dropped 2 bases, with 5 bases sitting between them. Germline V gene sequence: CDR1 MGHRA, CDR2 YSYEKL. Here the CDR3 DNA reads TGCGCCAGCAGCCAAGAGCAGGCTGGAAACACCATATATTTT. This translates into CASSQEQAGNTIYF.

The chain combines TRBV11-3 with TRBJ2-2; D might be TRBD1 (6 bases). Germline V gives CDR1 SGHNT, CDR2 YENEEA. The CDR3 contains 14 residues. The germline V and J ends were trimmed by 5 bases and 6 bases, with 13 bases remaining between them. Written as DNA, the CDR3 is TGTGCCAGCAGCGTGGGACACTTCGCCGGGGAGCTGTTTTTT. It is translated as CASSVGHFAGELFF.

V gene TRBV24-1 combines with J gene TRBJ1-2; 7 bases match TRBD1. The CDR3 sequence is 17 residues long. Germline V gene data show CDR1 as KGHDR and CDR2 as SFDVKD. V was clipped by 3 bases and J by 5 bases; unmatched bases: 14. CDR3 in amino acids: CATSDGILTGSEYGYTF. CDR3 nucleotide sequence: TGTGCCACCAGTGATGGGATATTGACAGGGTCGGAGTATGGCTACACCTTC.

J is TRBJ1-1 and V is TRBV19; D not resolved. CDR1 and CDR2 from the germline V gene are LNHDA and SQIVND (reference sequence). Trimming left V 6 bases short and J 1 base short, with 18 bases between. This CDR3 has 16 amino acids. CDR3 sequence reads: CASSFGSELSNTEAFF. In nucleotides, the CDR3 is TGTGCCAGTAGCTTCGGGTCCGAACTTTCGAACACTGAAGCTTTCTTT.

The chain recombines TRBV21-1 with TRBJ2-5; whether TRBD2, the table's D call, matches the DNA was not checked. TRBV21-1 is classified as a pseudogene. This CDR3 contains 18 residues. The CDR3 region is CASSNLLRGWPWKQTQYF. The CDR3 DNA reads as TGTGCCAGCAGCAATCTGTTGCGGGGCTGGCCATGGAAACAGACCCAGTACTTC.

V gene TRBV5-1 combines with J gene TRBJ2-1, with 13 bases fitting TRBD2. The V and J ends lost 0 bases and 4 bases, in that order; junction bases with no gene match: 4. Germline loops: CDR1 SGHRS, CDR2 YFSETQ. This CDR3 has 17 residues. The CDR3 protein is CASSLVQLAGGYNEQFF. CDR3 DNA sequence: TGCGCCAGCAGCTTGGTCCAACTAGCGGGGGGGTACAATGAGCAGTTCTTC.

About this clone itself: Other nucleotide sequences from this sample produce the same CDR3. The chain joins TRBV29-1 to TRBJ1-3, with no clear D. V was cut by 3 bases and J by 0 bases, with 6 bases left in between. This CDR3 is built from 13 residues. CDR1 is SQVTM and CDR2 is ANQGSEA in the germline V gene. CDR3 DNA sequence: TGCAGCGTTGAGGAGTCCTCTGGAAACACCATATATTTT. Residues: CSVEESSGNTIYF.